This is a list of T cell receptor beta chains from one sample in a study of T cell responses to AZD1222 COVID-19 vaccine. The repertoire was sequenced with immunoSEQ multiplex PCR; TCRdb's copy has only in-frame clones and lacks some. There are 95,000 to 100,000 clones in the sample; roughly nine tenths occur only once, and approximately 12% lies in the top ten. Sequenced here: peripheral blood, sampled on day 0 of AZD1222 vaccination. Receptors were obtained from an adult in good health. The CDR3 runs from the conserved cysteine through the conserved F or W. The D gene is left open where the match is weak.

TRBJ2-1,TRBV6-2/TRBV6-3,TRBD2,TGTGCCAGCAGTACCACGGCTAGCGGGGGGCACTACAATGAGCAGTTCTTC,CASSTTASGGHYNEQFF
TRBJ2-5,TRBV5-5,-,TGTGCCAGCAGCACCATCCCGGGGCAGGTGGAGACCCAGTACTTC,CASSTIPGQVETQYF
TRBJ1-5,TRBV19,-,TGTGCCAGTAGTATGCAGGTTCTAGTGGAGCCCCAGCATTTT,CASSMQVLVEPQHF
TRBJ1-1,TRBV30,TRBD1,TGTGCCTGGGTCCAAGGGACAGGGAACACTGAAGCTTTCTTT,CAWVQGTGNTEAFF
TRBJ1-1,TRBV19,-,TGTGCCAGTAGCGACCCCGGGGGCGAGAACACTGAAGCTTTCTTT,CASSDPGGENTEAFF
TRBJ1-3,TRBV6-1,-,TGTGCCAGCAGTGAAGCGTACAGGTCTGGAAACACCATATATTTT,CASSEAYRSGNTIYF
TRBJ1-1,TRBV4-2,-,TGTGCCAGCAGCCAAGCAGGGTTGTACACTGAAGCTTTCTTT,CASSQAGLYTEAFF
TRBJ2-1,TRBV9,-,TGTGCCAGCAGCGCCTATGGGGGGAACTCCTACAATGAGCAGTTCTTC,CASSAYGGNSYNEQFF
TRBJ1-4,TRBV19,-,TGTGCCAGTACGGACGGTGAAAAACTGTTTTTT,CASTDGEKLFF
TRBJ1-5,TRBV19,-,TGTGCCAGTAGATCTGAGGGCCTCAATCAGCCCCAGCATTTT,CASRSEGLNQPQHF